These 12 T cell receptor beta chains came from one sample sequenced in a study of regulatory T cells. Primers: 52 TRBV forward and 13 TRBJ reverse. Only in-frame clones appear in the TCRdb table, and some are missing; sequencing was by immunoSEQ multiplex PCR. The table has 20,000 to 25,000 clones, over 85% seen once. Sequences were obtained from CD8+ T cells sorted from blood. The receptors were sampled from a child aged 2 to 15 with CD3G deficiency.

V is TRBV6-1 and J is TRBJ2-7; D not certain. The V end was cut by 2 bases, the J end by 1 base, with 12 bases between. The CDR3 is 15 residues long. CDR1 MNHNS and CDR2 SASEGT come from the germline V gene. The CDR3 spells CASSERGGGSYEQYF. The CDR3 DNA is TGTGCCAGCAGTGAAAGAGGCGGCGGATCCTACGAGCAGTACTTC.

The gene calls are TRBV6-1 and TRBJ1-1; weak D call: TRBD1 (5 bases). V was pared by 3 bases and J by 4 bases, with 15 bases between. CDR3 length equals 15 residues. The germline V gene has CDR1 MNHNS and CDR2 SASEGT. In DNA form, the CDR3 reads TGTGCCAGCAGTGATGCGGGGACTGGGGGCACTGAAGCTTTCTTT. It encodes CASSDAGTGGTEAFF.

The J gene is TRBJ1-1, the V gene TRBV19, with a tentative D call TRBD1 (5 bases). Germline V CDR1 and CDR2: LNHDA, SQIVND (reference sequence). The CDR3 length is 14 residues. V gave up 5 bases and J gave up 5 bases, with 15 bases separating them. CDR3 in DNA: TGTGCCAGTAGTTCCGGGGAAGGGGTGACTGAAGCTTTCTTT. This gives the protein CASSSGEGVTEAFF.

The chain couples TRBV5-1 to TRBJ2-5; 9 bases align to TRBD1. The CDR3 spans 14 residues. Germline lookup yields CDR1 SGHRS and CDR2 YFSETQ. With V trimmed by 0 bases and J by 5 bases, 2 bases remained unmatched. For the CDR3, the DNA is TGCGCCAGCAGCTTGGGAGACAGGGGGGAGACCCAGTACTTC. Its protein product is CASSLGDRGETQYF.

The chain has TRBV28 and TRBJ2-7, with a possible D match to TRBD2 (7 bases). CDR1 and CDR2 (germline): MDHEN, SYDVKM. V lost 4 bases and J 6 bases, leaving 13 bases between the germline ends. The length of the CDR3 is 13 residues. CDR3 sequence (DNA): TGTGCCAGCAGTTCGCGGGGGCCGGTCGAGCAGTACTTC. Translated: CASSSRGPVEQYF.

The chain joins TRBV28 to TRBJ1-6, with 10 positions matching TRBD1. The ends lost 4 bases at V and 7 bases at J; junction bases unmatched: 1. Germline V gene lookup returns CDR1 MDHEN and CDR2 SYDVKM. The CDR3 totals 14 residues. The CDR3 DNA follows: TGTGCCAGCAGTTCGGGACAGGGGAATTCACCCCTCCACTTT. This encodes CASSSGQGNSPLHF.

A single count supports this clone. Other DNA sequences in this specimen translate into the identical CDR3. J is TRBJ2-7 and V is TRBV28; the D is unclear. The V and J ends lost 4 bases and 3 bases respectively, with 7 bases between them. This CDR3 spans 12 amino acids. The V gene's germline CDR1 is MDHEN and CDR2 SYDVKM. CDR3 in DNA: TGTGCCAGCAGTTCGGAAAGCTACGAGCAGTACTTC. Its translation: CASSSESYEQYF.

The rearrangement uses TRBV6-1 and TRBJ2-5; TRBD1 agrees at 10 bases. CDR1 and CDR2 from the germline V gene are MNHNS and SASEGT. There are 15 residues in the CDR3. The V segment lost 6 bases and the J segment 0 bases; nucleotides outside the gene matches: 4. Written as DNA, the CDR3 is TGTGCCAGCAGCGACAGGGGGCTGGACCAAGAGACCCAGTACTTC. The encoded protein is CASSDRGLDQETQYF.

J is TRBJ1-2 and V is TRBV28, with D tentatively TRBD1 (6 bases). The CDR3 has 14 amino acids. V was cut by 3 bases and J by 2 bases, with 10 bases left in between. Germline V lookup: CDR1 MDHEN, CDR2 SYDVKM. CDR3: CASSFAGENYGYTF. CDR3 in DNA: TGTGCCAGCAGTTTTGCAGGGGAAAACTATGGCTACACCTTC.

The CDR3 loop reads CASSLGSGQPQHF. CDR3 DNA: TGTGCCAGCAGTTTGGGATCGGGACAGCCCCAGCATTTT. The chain uses TRBV27 and TRBJ1-5; D unresolved. The germline V gene has CDR1 MNHEY and CDR2 SMNVEV (reference sequence). CDR3 length: 13 residues. The V gene lost 3 bases and the J gene lost 7 bases, with 10 bases spanning the gap.

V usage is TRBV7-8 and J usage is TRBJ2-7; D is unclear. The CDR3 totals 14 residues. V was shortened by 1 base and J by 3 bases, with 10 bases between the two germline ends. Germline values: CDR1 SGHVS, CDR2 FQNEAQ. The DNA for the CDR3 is TGTGCCAGCAGCTTAGGTAGGATCAACTACGAGCAGTACTTC. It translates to CASSLGRINYEQYF.

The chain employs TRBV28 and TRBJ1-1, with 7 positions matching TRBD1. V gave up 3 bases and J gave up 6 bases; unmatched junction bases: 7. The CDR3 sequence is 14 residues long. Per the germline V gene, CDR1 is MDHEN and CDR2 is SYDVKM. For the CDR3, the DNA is TGTGCCAGCAGTTTCTACAGGGGTAGGGCTGAAGCTTTCTTT. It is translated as CASSFYRGRAEAFF. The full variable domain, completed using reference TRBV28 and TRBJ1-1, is DVKVTQSSRYLVKRTGEKVFLECVQDMDHENMFWYRQDPGLGLRLIYFSYDVKMKEKGDIPEGYSVSREKKERFSLILESASTNQTSMYLCASSFYRGRAEAFFGQGTRLTVV.